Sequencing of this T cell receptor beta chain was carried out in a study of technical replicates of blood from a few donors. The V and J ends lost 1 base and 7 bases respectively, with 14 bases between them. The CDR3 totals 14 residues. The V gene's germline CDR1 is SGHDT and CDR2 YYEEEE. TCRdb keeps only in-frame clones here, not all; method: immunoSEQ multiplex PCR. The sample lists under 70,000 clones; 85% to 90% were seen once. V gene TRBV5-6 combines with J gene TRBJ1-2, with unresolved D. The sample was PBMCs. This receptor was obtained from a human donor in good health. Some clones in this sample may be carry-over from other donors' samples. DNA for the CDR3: TGTGCCAGCAGCTTGCGTGGAGGGTCGAGTGGCTACACCTTC. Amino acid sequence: CASSLRGGSSGYTF. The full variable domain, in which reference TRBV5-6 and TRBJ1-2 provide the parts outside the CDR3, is DAGVTQSPTHLIKTRGQQVTLRCSPKSGHDTVSWYQQALGQGPQFIFQYYEEEERQRGNFPDRFSGHQFPNYSSELNVNALLLGDSALYLCASSLRGGSSGYTFGSGTRLTVV.